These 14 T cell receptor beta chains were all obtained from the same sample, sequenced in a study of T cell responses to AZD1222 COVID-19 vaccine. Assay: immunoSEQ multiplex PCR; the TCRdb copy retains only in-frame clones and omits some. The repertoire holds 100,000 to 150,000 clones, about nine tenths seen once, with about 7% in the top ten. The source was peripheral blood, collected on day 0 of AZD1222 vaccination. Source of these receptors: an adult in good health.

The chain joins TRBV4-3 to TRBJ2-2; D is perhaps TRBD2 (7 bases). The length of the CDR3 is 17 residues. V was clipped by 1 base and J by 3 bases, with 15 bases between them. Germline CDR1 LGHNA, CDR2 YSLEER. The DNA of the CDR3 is TGCGCCAGCAGCCAAGGAATTGGCGGGGGCCACACCGGGGAGCTGTTTTTT. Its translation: CASSQGIGGGHTGELFF.

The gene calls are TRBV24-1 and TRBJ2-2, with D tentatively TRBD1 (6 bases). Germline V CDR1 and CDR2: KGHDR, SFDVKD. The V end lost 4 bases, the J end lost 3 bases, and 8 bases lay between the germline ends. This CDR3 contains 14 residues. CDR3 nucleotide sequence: TGTGCCACCAGTGACCACAGGGACACCGGGGAGCTGTTTTTT. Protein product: CATSDHRDTGELFF.

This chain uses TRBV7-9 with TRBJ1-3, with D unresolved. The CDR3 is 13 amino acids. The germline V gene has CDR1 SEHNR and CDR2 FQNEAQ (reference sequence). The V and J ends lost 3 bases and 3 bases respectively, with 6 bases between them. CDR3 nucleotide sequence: TGTGCCAGCAGCTTCAAGGGTGGAAACACCATATATTTT. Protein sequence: CASSFKGGNTIYF.

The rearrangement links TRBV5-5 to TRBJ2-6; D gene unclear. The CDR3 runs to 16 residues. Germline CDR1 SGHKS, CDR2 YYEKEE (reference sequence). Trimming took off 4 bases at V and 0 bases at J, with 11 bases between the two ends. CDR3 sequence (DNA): TGTGCCAGCAGCCCCCTTATGCTCTCTGGGGCCAACGTCCTGACTTTC. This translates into CASSPLMLSGANVLTF. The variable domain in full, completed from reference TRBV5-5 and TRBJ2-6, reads DAGVTQSPTHLIKTRGQQVTLRCSPISGHKSVSWYQQVLGQGPQFIFQYYEKEERGRGNFPDRFSARQFPNYSSELNVNALLLGDSALYLCASSPLMLSGANVLTFGAGSRLTVL.

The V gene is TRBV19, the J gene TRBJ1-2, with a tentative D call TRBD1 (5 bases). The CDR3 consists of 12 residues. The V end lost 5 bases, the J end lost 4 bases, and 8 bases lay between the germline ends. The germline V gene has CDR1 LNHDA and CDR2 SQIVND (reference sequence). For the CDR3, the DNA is TGTGCCAGTAGTGACGGGACCTATGGCTACACCTTC. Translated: CASSDGTYGYTF.

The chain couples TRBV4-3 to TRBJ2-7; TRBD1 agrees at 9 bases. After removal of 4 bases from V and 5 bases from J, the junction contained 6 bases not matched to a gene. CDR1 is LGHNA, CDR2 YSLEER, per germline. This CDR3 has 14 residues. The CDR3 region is CASSPPGQGNEQYF. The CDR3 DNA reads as TGCGCCAGCAGCCCCCCGGGACAGGGTAACGAGCAGTACTTC.

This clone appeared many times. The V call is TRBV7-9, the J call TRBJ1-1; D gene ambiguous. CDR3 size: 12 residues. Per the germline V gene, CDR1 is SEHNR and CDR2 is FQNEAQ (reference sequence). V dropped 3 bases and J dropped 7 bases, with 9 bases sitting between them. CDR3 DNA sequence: TGTGCCAGCAGCTTCGGAGGACTTGAAGCTTTCTTT. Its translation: CASSFGGLEAFF.

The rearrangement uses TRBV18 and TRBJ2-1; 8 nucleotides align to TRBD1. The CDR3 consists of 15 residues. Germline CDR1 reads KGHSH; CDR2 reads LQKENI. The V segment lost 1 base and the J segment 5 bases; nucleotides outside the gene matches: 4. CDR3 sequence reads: CASSPRTGIHNEQFF. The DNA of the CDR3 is TGTGCCAGCTCACCACGGACAGGGATTCACAATGAGCAGTTCTTC.

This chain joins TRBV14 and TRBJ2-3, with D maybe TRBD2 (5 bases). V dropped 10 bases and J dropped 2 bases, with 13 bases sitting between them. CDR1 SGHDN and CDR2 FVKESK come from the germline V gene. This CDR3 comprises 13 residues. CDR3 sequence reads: CATSWGATDTQYF. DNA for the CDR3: TGTGCCACCTCTTGGGGAGCCACAGATACGCAGTATTTT. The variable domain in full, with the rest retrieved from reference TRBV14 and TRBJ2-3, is EAGVTQFPSHSVIEKGQTVTLRCDPISGHDNLYWYRRVMGKEIKFLLHFVKESKQDESGMPNNRFLAERTGGTYSTLKVQPAELEDSGVYFCATSWGATDTQYFGPGTRLTVL.

CDR3 DNA sequence: TGTGCCAGCAGCTTACTAGCGAGCTCCTACAATGAGCAGTTCTTC. Its protein is CASSLLASSYNEQFF. This chain uses TRBV7-3 with TRBJ2-1, with D possibly being TRBD2 (6 bases). The length of the CDR3 is 15 residues. The V and J ends lost 2 bases and 0 bases respectively, with 8 bases between them. Germline lookup yields CDR1 SGHTA and CDR2 FQGTGA.

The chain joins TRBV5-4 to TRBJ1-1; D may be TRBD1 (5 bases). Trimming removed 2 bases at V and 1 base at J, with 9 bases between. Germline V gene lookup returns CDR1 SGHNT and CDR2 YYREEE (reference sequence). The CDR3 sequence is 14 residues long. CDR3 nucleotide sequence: TGTGCCAGCAGCTTTTTCACAGGGAACACTGAAGCTTTCTTT. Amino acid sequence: CASSFFTGNTEAFF.

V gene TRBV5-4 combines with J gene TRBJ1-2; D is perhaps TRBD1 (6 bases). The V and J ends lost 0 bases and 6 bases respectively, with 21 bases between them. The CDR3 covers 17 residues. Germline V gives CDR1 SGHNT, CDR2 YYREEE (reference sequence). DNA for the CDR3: TGTGCCAGCAGCTTGGAGGGGAGCAGGGGTAATTTCCATGGCTACACCTTC. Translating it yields CASSLEGSRGNFHGYTF.

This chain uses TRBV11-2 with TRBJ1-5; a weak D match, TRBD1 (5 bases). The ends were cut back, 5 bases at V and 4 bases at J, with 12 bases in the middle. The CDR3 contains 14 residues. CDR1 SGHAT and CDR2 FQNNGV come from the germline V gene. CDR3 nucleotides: TGTGCCAGCAGCATCAGGGAAAGGAATCAGCCCCAGCATTTT. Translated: CASSIRERNQPQHF.

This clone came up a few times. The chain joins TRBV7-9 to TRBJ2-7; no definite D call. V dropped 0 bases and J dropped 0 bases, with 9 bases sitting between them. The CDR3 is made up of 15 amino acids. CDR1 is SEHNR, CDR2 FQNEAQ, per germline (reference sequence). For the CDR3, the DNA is TGTGCCAGCAGCTTAGCGGGGTCCTTCTCCTACGAGCAGTACTTC. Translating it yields CASSLAGSFSYEQYF.